The clone carrying this TCR beta chain was detected only a few times. Using unique molecular identifiers, the investigators prepared the TCRbeta library. MiXCR, applied by TCRdb to the PCR reads, yields one record per CDR3 protein. The sample lists some 350,000 distinct CDR3 sequences, 10% to 13% occurring once. This entry is derived from a study of T-cell reconstitution after alpha-beta-depleted transplantation in children. This CDR3 comprises 12 residues. Germline trimming cut 7 bases from V and 5 bases from J; bases unmatched to any gene: 5. The TCR originated in a human donor who donated a stem cell graft to a child with acute lymphoblastic leukemia. Material: PBMCs from the stem cell graft donor, obtained from the stem cell graft. The rearrangement joins TRBV12-3 or TRBV12-4 to TRBJ2-7; 7 nucleotides match TRBD2. Here the CDR3 reads CASKRGSNEQYF. The CDR3 DNA is TGTGCCAGCAAGCGGGGATCCAACGAGCAGTACTTC.